Presented here are 7 T cell receptor beta chains from one specimen sequenced in a study of T cells after somatic rescue of genetic block. Profiling relied on immunoSEQ multiplex PCR, and the TCRdb table lists in-frame clones only, not all of them. The sample records 70,000 to 95,000 clones, 75% to 90% being singletons. The specimen was peripheral blood mononuclear cells (PBMCs). The source is a woman in her late teens or twenties.

Here the CDR3 DNA reads TGCAGCGTTCGCCAAACAGGGATCTATGGCTACACCTTC. As protein: CSVRQTGIYGYTF. The V call is TRBV29-1, the J call TRBJ1-2, with a possible D match to TRBD1 (6 bases). The CDR3 runs 13 residues. Germline loops: CDR1 SQVTM, CDR2 ANQGSEA. Trimming cost V 5 bases and J 4 bases, with 14 bases left between them.

This chain links TRBV20-1 with TRBJ2-5, with D unresolved. Germline lookup yields CDR1 DFQATT and CDR2 SNEGSKA (reference sequence). V dropped 4 bases and J dropped 2 bases, with 5 bases sitting between them. This CDR3 spans 11 amino acids. CDR3 region: CSAIWQETQYF. CDR3 nucleotides: TGCAGTGCTATATGGCAAGAGACCCAGTACTTC.

On this clone itself: Other DNA sequences in this specimen translate into the identical CDR3. This sequence joins TRBV7-2 and TRBJ2-7; no reliable D call. V shed 5 bases and J shed 4 bases, with 6 bases lying between them. The germline V gene encodes CDR1 SGHTA and CDR2 FQGNSA. This CDR3 region has 11 residues. The CDR3 loop reads CASSLSYEQYF. CDR3 sequence (DNA): TGTGCCAGCAGCCTATCGTACGAGCAGTACTTC.

The chain carries TRBV19 and TRBJ1-4; 8 bases are a match to TRBD1. The CDR3 contains 15 residues. J lost 7 bases, V lost 1 base, and 5 bases had no gene match. Germline assignment: CDR1 LNHDA and CDR2 SQIVND (reference sequence). The chain's CDR3 is CASSIGDRGGEKLFF. CDR3 in DNA: TGTGCCAGTAGTATAGGCGACAGGGGAGGTGAAAAACTGTTTTTT. Based on the CDR3 plus reference TRBV19 and TRBJ1-4, the full variable domain is DGGITQSPKYLFRKEGQNVTLSCEQNLNHDAMYWYRQDPGQGLRLIYYSQIVNDFQKGDIAEGYSVSREKKESFPLTVTSAQKNPTAFYLCASSIGDRGGEKLFFGSGTQLSVL.

The rearrangement joins TRBV19 to TRBJ2-1; D is uncertain. The CDR3 has 15 residues. Trimming took off 6 bases at V and 8 bases at J, with 20 bases between the two ends. Germline V CDR1 and CDR2: LNHDA, SQIVND (reference sequence). CDR3 sequence: CASRAGLGQWDEQFF. The CDR3 DNA sequence: TGTGCCAGTAGGGCCGGGTTGGGTCAATGGGATGAGCAGTTCTTC.

The chain links TRBV29-1 to TRBJ2-1, with TRBD2 matching over 13 bases. The CDR3 length is 19 residues. Trimming at V came to 5 bases and at J to 1 base, leaving 14 bases not matched to a gene. Germline V gene data show CDR1 as SQVTM and CDR2 as ANQGSEA. The CDR3 reads CSVRALAGGPTRSYNEQFF. CDR3 sequence (DNA): TGCAGCGTTCGGGCACTAGCGGGAGGGCCGACGAGATCCTACAATGAGCAGTTCTTC.

The gene calls are TRBV6-4 and TRBJ2-1, with 10 bases aligning to TRBD2. V dropped 2 bases and J dropped 3; count of bases not matched to a gene: 1. The CDR3 loop spans 15 amino acids. Germline V gives CDR1 MRHNA, CDR2 SNTAGT. The CDR3 spells CASSDTSGDYNEQFF. As DNA, the CDR3 is TGTGCCAGCAGTGACACTAGCGGGGACTACAATGAGCAGTTCTTC.